This T cell receptor (beta chain) was sequenced for a study of blood T cell repertoires in COVID-19. The CDR3 covers 16 residues. Trimming removed 0 bases from V and 0 bases from J, with 7 bases in between. The germline V gene has CDR1 SGHNT and CDR2 YYREEE (reference sequence). Sequenced by immunoSEQ multiplex PCR; TCRdb stores in-frame clones only, minus some. The table includes about 280,000 clones, about 83% detected once. V usage is TRBV5-4 and J usage is TRBJ2-6, with a tentative D call TRBD2 (5 bases). This receptor was obtained from a woman aged 50 to 60 who had recovered from COVID-19. The sample was peripheral blood. The CDR3 coding sequence is TGTGCCAGCAGCTTGGTCGGAGGCTCTGGGGCCAACGTCCTGACTTTC. Its protein is CASSLVGGSGANVLTF.